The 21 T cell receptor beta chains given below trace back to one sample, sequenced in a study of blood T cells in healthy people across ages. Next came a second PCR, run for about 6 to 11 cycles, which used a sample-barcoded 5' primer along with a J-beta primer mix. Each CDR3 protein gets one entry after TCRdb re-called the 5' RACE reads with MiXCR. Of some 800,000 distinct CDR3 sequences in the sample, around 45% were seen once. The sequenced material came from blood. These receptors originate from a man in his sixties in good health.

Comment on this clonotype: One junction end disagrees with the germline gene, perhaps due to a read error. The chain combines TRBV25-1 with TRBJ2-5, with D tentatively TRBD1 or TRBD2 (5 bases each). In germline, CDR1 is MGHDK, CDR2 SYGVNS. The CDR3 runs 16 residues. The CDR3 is CASCEWLDGDAETQYF. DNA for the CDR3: TGTGCCAGCTGTGAATGGCTAGACGGGGACGCGGAGACCCAGTACTTC.

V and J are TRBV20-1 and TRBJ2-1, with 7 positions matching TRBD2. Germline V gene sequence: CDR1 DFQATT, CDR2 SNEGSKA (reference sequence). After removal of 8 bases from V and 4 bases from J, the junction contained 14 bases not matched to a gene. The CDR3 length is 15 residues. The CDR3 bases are TGCAGTTGCGACGGCGGCGGGAGAACATACAATGAGCAGTTCTTC. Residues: CSCDGGGRTYNEQFF.

CDR3 protein: CSATGTGTSYEQYF. The CDR3 coding sequence is TGCAGTGCAACCGGGACGGGGACTTCCTACGAGCAGTACTTC. V usage is TRBV20-1 and J usage is TRBJ2-7; D perhaps matches TRBD2 (6 bases). V was clipped by 6 bases and J by 1 base, with 16 bases between them. CDR3 size: 14 residues. The germline CDR1 and CDR2 sequences are DFQATT and SNEGSKA (reference sequence).

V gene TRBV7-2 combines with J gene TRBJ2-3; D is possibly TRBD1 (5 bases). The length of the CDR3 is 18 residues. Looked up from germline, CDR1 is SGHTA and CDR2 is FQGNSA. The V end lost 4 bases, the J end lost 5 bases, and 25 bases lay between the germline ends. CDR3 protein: CASSSPAPRGGFLDTQYF. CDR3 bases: TGTGCCAGCAGCTCACCGGCTCCTAGGGGCGGCTTTTTAGATACGCAGTATTTT. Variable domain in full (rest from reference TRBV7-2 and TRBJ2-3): GAGVSQSPSNKVTEKGKDVELRCDPISGHTALYWYRQSLGQGLEFLIYFQGNSAPDKSGLPSDRFSAERTGGSVSTLTIQRTQQEDSAVYLCASSSPAPRGGFLDTQYFGPGTRLTVL.

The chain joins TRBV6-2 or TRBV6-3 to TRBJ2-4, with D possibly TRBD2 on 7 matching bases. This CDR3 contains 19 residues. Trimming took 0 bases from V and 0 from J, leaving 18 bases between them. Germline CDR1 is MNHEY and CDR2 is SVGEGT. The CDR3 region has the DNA TGTGCCAGCAGTTACTCTGTAGTGGGGGGGGGGCTAGCCAAAAACATTCAGTACTTC. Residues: CASSYSVVGGGLAKNIQYF.

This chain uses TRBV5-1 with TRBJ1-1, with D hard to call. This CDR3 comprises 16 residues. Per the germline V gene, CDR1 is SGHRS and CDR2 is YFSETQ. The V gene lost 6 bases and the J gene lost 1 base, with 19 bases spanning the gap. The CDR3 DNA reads TGCGCCAGCAAACCTCCGGCGGGCGCGGGGAACACTGAAGCTTTCTTT. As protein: CASKPPAGAGNTEAFF.

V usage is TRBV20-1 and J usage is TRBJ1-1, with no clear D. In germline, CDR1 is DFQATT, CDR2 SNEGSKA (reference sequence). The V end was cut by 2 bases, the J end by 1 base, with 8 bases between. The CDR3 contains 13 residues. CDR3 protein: CSARLARNTEAFF. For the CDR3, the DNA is TGCAGTGCTAGATTAGCCAGGAACACTGAAGCTTTCTTT.

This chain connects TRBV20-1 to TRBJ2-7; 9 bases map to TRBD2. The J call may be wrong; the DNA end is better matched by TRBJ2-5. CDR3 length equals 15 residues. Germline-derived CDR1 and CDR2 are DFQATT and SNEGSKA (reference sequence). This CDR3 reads CSARASGVLGETQYF. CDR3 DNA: TGCAGTGCTAGGGCTAGCGGGGTACTGGGAGAGACCCAGTACTTC.

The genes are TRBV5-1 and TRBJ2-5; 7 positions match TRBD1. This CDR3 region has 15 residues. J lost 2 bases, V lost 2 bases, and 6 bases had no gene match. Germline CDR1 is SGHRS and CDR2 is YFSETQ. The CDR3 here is CASSLSRGQQETQYF. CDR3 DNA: TGCGCCAGCAGCTTATCTCGGGGACAGCAAGAGACCCAGTACTTC.

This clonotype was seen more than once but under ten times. Written as DNA, the CDR3 is TGTGCCAGCACGAGCCGGGACACGTATGTTCACAATGAGCAGTTCTTC. Residues: CASTSRDTYVHNEQFF. The chain recombines TRBV11-2 with TRBJ2-1; TRBD1 is a possible D gene (6 bases). The germline gives CDR1 SGHAT, CDR2 FQNNGV. The CDR3 consists of 16 residues. With 7 bases removed from V and 5 bases from J, the gap between germline ends came to 21 bases.

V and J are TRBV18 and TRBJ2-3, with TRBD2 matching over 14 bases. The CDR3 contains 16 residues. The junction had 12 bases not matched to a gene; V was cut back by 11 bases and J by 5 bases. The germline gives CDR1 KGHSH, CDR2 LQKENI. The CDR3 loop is CAGYPGLAGEQDTQYF. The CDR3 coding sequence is TGTGCCGGCTATCCGGGACTAGCGGGGGAGCAAGATACGCAGTATTTT.

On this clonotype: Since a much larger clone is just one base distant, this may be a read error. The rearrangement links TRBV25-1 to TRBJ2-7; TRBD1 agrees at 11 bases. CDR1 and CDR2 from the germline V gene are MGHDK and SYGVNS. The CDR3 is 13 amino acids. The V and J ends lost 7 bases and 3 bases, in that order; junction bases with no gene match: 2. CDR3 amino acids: CASKGTGGYEQYF. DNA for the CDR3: TGTGCCAGCAAGGGGACAGGGGGCTACGAGCAGTACTTC.

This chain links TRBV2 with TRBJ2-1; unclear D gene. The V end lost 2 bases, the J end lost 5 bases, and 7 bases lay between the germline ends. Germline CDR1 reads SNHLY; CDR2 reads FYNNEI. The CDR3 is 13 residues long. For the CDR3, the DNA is TGTGCCAGCAGTGAATTACGAAACAATGAGCAGTTCTTC. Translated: CASSELRNNEQFF.

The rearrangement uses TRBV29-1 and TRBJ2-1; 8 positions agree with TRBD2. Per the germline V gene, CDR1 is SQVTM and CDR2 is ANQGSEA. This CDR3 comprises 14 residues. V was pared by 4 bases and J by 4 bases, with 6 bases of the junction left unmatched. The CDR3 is CSVVLREVYNEQFF. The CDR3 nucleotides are TGCAGCGTTGTCTTGCGGGAGGTGTACAATGAGCAGTTCTTC.

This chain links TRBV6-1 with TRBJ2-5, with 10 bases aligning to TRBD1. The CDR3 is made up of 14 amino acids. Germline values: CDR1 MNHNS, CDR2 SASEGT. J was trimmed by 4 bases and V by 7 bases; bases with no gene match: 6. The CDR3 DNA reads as TGTGCCAGCATCGTGACAGGGGGCCTAGAGACCCAGTACTTC. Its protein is CASIVTGGLETQYF.

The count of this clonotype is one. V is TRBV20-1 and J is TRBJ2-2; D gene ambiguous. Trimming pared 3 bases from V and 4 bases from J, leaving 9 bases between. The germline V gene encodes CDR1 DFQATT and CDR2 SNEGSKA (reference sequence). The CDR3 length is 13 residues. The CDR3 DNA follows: TGCAGTGCTAGGGGTGGGGTCACCGGGGAGCTGTTTTTT. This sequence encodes CSARGGVTGELFF.

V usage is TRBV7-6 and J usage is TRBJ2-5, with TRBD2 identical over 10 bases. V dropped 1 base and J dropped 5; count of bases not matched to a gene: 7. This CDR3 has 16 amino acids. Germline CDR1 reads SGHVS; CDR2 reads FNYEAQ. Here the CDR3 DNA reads TGTGCCAGCAGCTTAGTAGTCCTAGCGGGGGATGAGACCCAGTACTTC. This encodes CASSLVVLAGDETQYF.

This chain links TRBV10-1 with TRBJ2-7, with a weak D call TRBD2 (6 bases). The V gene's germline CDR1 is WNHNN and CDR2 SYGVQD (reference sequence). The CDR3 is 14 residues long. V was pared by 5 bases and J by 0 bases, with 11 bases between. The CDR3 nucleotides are TGCGCCAGCAGTCGGGACTTAAGCTCCTACGAGCAGTACTTC. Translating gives CASSRDLSSYEQYF.

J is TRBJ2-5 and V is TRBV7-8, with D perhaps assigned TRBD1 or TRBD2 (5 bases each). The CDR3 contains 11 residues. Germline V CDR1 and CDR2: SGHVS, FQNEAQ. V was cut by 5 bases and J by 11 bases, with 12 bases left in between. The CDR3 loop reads CASSLRDGQYF. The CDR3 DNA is TGTGCCAGCAGCCTAAGGGACGGGCAGTACTTC.

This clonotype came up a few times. The CDR3 sequence: CASSEADFYNEQFF. The CDR3, as DNA: TGTGCCAGCAGTGAAGCGGACTTCTACAATGAGCAGTTCTTC. The chain carries TRBV2 and TRBJ2-1; TRBD2 might be the D (5 bases). Trimming stripped 0 bases from V and 3 bases from J, with 6 bases between. The CDR3 covers 14 residues. CDR1 and CDR2 (germline): SNHLY, FYNNEI. The full variable domain, rest sourced from reference TRBV2 and TRBJ2-1, is EPEVTQTPSHQVTQMGQEVILRCVPISNHLYFYWYRQILGQKVEFLVSFYNNEISEKSEIFDDQFSVERPDGSNFTLKIRSTKLEDSAMYFCASSEADFYNEQFFGPGTRLTVL.

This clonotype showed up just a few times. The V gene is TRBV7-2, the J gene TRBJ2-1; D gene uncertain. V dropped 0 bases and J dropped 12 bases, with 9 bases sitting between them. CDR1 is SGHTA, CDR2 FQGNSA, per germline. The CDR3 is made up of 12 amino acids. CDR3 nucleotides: TGTGCCAGCAGCTTAGCGCTGTACTGGCAGTTCTTC. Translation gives CASSLALYWQFF.